These 24 T cell receptor beta chains were sequenced from one sample in a study of radiotherapy plus CTLA-4 blockade in lung cancer. Using immunoSEQ multiplex PCR, the repertoire was profiled, and TCRdb retains in-frame clones only, with some absent. The sample lists tens of thousands of clones; roughly 85% were seen once. The sample consisted of peripheral blood, taken from a patient treated with radiotherapy plus ipilimumab. The source is a human donor with non-small cell lung cancer who had stable disease on radiotherapy plus ipilimumab.

The chain links TRBV6-5 to TRBJ2-7; the D gene is possibly TRBD1 (6 bases). This CDR3 contains 12 residues. V gave up 6 bases and J gave up 4 bases, with 10 bases separating them. Germline V CDR1 and CDR2: MNHEY, SVGAGI. CDR3 bases: TGTGCCAGCAGCACGACAGGTTACGAGCAGTACTTC. It codes for CASSTTGYEQYF.

This clone was detected only a few times. This sequence joins TRBV19 and TRBJ1-2; D unclear. The CDR3 loop spans 11 amino acids. V lost 6 bases and J lost 3, with 5 bases in between. Germline V gene data show CDR1 as LNHDA and CDR2 as SQIVND (reference sequence). The CDR3 reads CASRGYYGYTF. The CDR3 DNA reads as TGTGCCAGTAGGGGGTACTATGGCTACACCTTC.

The chain uses TRBV10-2 and TRBJ1-1; D may be TRBD1 (5 bases). Germline V gene data show CDR1 as WSHSY and CDR2 as SAAADI. The CDR3 covers 15 residues. V was trimmed by 5 bases and J by 2 bases, leaving 15 bases between them. CDR3 sequence (DNA): TGCGCCAGCAGTCCGACACAGGCCCCCAACACTGAAGCTTTCTTT. It is translated as CASSPTQAPNTEAFF.

The J gene is TRBJ2-3, the V gene TRBV5-1; D uncertain. Trimming took off 4 bases at V and 0 bases at J, with 12 bases between the two ends. Looked up from germline, CDR1 is SGHRS and CDR2 is YFSETQ. The CDR3 loop spans 15 amino acids. This CDR3 reads CASSVSHPSTDTQYF. The CDR3 DNA reads TGCGCCAGCAGCGTCAGCCACCCTAGCACAGATACGCAGTATTTT.

This clone was detected once. J is TRBJ2-2 and V is TRBV28; D perhaps matches TRBD2 (7 bases). Trimming left V 2 bases short and J 6 bases short, with 16 bases between. Germline lookup yields CDR1 MDHEN and CDR2 SYDVKM. The CDR3 sequence is 16 residues long. The CDR3 nucleotides are TGTGCCAGCAGTTTAGGCGGGGGCCGGCCGTCCGGGGAGCTGTTTTTT. This translates into CASSLGGGRPSGELFF.

The V and J genes are TRBV7-2 and TRBJ2-1, with D possibly being TRBD1 or TRBD2 (5 bases each). Per the germline V gene, CDR1 is SGHTA and CDR2 is FQGNSA. The V and J ends lost 2 bases and 7 bases respectively, with 9 bases between them. The CDR3 consists of 13 residues. The CDR3 DNA follows: TGTGCCAGCAGCTTAAGCAGGGAGAATGAGCAGTTCTTC. Translating it yields CASSLSRENEQFF.

CDR3 region: CASSDRPSGETHGYTF. In DNA form, the CDR3 reads TGTGCCAGCAGTGATCGTCCATCAGGGGAAACTCATGGCTACACCTTC. J is TRBJ1-2 and V is TRBV6-1; D is possibly TRBD1 (6 bases). Trimming left V 3 bases short and J 6 bases short, with 20 bases between. Germline CDR1 reads MNHNS; CDR2 reads SASEGT. CDR3 length: 16 amino acids.

The chain couples TRBV9 to TRBJ2-3; 7 bases line up with TRBD1. CDR1 is SGDLS, CDR2 YYNGEE, per germline. The length of the CDR3 is 15 residues. Unmatched junction bases numbered 4, after V lost 3 bases and J lost 0 bases. The CDR3 DNA sequence: TGTGCCAGCAGCGGACAGGGTACTAGCACAGATACGCAGTATTTT. This encodes CASSGQGTSTDTQYF.

The chain couples TRBV15 to TRBJ2-1; 8 positions match TRBD2. V gave up 0 bases and J gave up 3 bases; unmatched junction bases: 1. The CDR3 has 15 residues. Germline values: CDR1 LNHNV, CDR2 YYDKDF (reference sequence). CDR3 protein: CATSREAGDYNEQFF. The CDR3 nucleotides are TGTGCCACCAGCAGAGAAGCGGGGGACTACAATGAGCAGTTCTTC.

The V call is TRBV19, the J call TRBJ2-1; 10 bases map to TRBD1. J lost 0 bases, V lost 4 bases, and 0 bases had no gene match. Germline V gives CDR1 LNHDA, CDR2 SQIVND (reference sequence). The CDR3 totals 15 residues. The CDR3: CASSRDRGSYNEQFF. CDR3 sequence (DNA): TGTGCCAGTAGTAGGGACAGGGGCTCCTACAATGAGCAGTTCTTC.

The V gene is TRBV28, the J gene TRBJ1-2; no clear D. CDR3 length: 13 residues. CDR1 and CDR2 from the germline V gene are MDHEN and SYDVKM. The germline V and J ends were trimmed by 2 bases and 2 bases, with 6 bases remaining between them. Here the CDR3 reads CASSLRKNYGYTF. DNA for the CDR3: TGTGCCAGCAGTTTAAGAAAAAACTATGGCTACACCTTC.

J is TRBJ2-7 and V is TRBV10-2, with 8 bases fitting TRBD2. J lost 5 bases, V lost 7 bases, and 7 bases had no gene match. Germline assignment: CDR1 WSHSY and CDR2 SAAADI. The CDR3 consists of 13 residues. The CDR3 DNA follows: TGCGCCAGCAAATTTAGCGGGAAAGACGAGCAGTACTTC. Protein: CASKFSGKDEQYF.

The chain has TRBV7-9 and TRBJ1-1; 7 bases are a match to TRBD1. The junction had 7 bases not matched to a gene; V was cut back by 5 bases and J by 4 bases. CDR1 and CDR2 (germline): SEHNR, FQNEAQ (reference sequence). CDR3 length equals 14 residues. The CDR3 DNA sequence: TGTGCCAGCAGCACAGTAACAGGGGTCACTGAAGCTTTCTTT. Its translation: CASSTVTGVTEAFF.

This chain joins TRBV28 and TRBJ1-1; no definite D call. V shed 7 bases and J shed 1 base, with 4 bases lying between them. The CDR3 has 11 amino acids. CDR1 and CDR2 from the germline V gene are MDHEN and SYDVKM. The CDR3 loop reads CASKGNTEAFF. CDR3 in DNA: TGTGCCAGCAAAGGGAACACTGAAGCTTTCTTT.

The chain uses TRBV11-2 and TRBJ1-6; D remains ambiguous. In germline, CDR1 is SGHAT, CDR2 FQNNGV. The CDR3 is 15 residues long. Trimming took off 4 bases at V and 4 bases at J, with 11 bases between the two ends. The CDR3 DNA sequence: TGTGCCAGCAGCTCCAGACGAGGGTATAATTCACCCCTCCACTTT. This translates into CASSSRRGYNSPLHF.

The V and J genes are TRBV5-1 and TRBJ1-1, with 7 bases lining up with TRBD1. CDR3 size: 16 residues. After removal of 0 bases from V and 5 bases from J, the junction contained 10 bases not matched to a gene. The germline CDR1 and CDR2 sequences are SGHRS and YFSETQ. CDR3 loop: CASSLEQGVRRTEAFF. For the CDR3, the DNA is TGCGCCAGCAGCTTGGAGCAGGGGGTCCGTAGGACTGAAGCTTTCTTT.

This chain connects TRBV18 to TRBJ1-2; D gene ambiguous. Trimming removed 2 bases from V and 4 bases from J, with 8 bases in between. The CDR3 sequence is 13 residues long. Germline lookup yields CDR1 KGHSH and CDR2 LQKENI. The CDR3 protein is CASSPGKSYGYTF. CDR3 coding DNA: TGTGCCAGCTCACCAGGGAAAAGCTATGGCTACACCTTC.

The chain is built from TRBV7-2 and TRBJ2-7; D tentatively fits TRBD1 or TRBD2 (5 bases each). V was cut by 3 bases and J by 0 bases, with 9 bases left in between. The V gene's germline CDR1 is SGHTA and CDR2 FQGNSA. CDR3 length equals 14 residues. The DNA of the CDR3 is TGTGCCAGCAGCTTGGGACCAAACTCCTACGAGCAGTACTTC. Translating gives CASSLGPNSYEQYF.

The chain couples TRBV6-6 to TRBJ2-1; TRBD2 matches 8 bases. V was pared by 6 bases and J by 0 bases, with 7 bases of the junction left unmatched. Germline V gene sequence: CDR1 MNHNY, CDR2 SVGAGI (reference sequence). This CDR3 has 16 amino acids. CDR3 residues: CASSRQSGSSYNEQFF. The CDR3 bases are TGTGCCAGCAGCCGACAGAGCGGGAGCTCCTACAATGAGCAGTTCTTC.

The V call is TRBV5-4, the J call TRBJ1-4; D ambiguous. Trimming took off 1 base at V and 8 bases at J, with 6 bases between the two ends. This CDR3 is built from 12 residues. Germline assignment: CDR1 SGHNT and CDR2 YYREEE (reference sequence). CDR3 sequence: CASSLLGEKLFF. The CDR3 coding sequence is TGTGCCAGCAGCTTGTTAGGAGAAAAACTGTTTTTT. Full variable domain (missing parts from reference TRBV5-4 and TRBJ1-4): ETGVTQSPTHLIKTRGQQVTLRCSSQSGHNTVSWYQQALGQGPQFIFQYYREEENGRGNFPPRFSGLQFPNYSSELNVNALELDDSALYLCASSLLGEKLFFGSGTQLSVL.

The chain links TRBV5-1 to TRBJ2-5; D perhaps matches TRBD2 (5 bases). This CDR3 contains 14 residues. V lost 4 bases to trimming and J lost 5 bases, with 15 bases between them. The germline V gene has CDR1 SGHRS and CDR2 YFSETQ. This CDR3 is CASSLGSGLETQYF. The CDR3 bases are TGCGCCAGCAGCCTGGGGTCGGGGTTGGAGACCCAGTACTTC.

The rearrangement uses TRBV6-1 and TRBJ2-5, with TRBD2 matching over 12 bases. The germline V gene has CDR1 MNHNS and CDR2 SASEGT. With V trimmed by 2 bases and J by 5 bases, 6 bases remained unmatched. The CDR3 consists of 16 residues. CDR3 residues: CASSELAGGRMETQYF. As DNA, the CDR3 is TGTGCCAGCAGTGAACTAGCGGGGGGGCGGATGGAGACCCAGTACTTC.

The gene calls are TRBV28 and TRBJ2-7; 8 bases are shared with TRBD1. Germline CDR1 and CDR2: MDHEN and SYDVKM. The CDR3 sequence is 14 residues long. V lost 3 bases and J lost 7; bases outside the gene matches: 8. The CDR3 DNA sequence: TGTGCCAGCAGTTTCCGGGACAGGAAGGGTGAGCAGTACTTC. Its translation: CASSFRDRKGEQYF.

CDR3 residues: CASSFSSSGSNSPLHF. CDR3 DNA: TGTGCCAGCAGCTTCTCTAGTTCGGGGAGCAATTCACCCCTCCACTTT. This chain joins TRBV7-2 and TRBJ1-6; unclear D gene. Trimming left V 3 bases short and J 7 bases short, with 16 bases between. The CDR3 is 16 residues long. Germline CDR1 is SGHTA and CDR2 is FQGNSA.